The sequence of this T cell receptor beta chain was determined in a study of blood T cell repertoires in COVID-19. Study-wide background: From the United States, Italy and Spain came samples of acute and convalescent COVID-19. From T cells, B-cell-depleted T cells, or PBMCs came the material, which was cDNA or gDNA.

In the authors' workflow: Estimation of nucleated cell counts was performed using reference gene primer amplification. Assay: immunoSEQ multiplex PCR; the TCRdb copy retains only in-frame clones and omits some. V and J calls and clone size are as listed in that table; D and trimming were resolved from the DNA. The table lists 40,000 or so clones, roughly 80% of them singletons. Sample: peripheral blood. This receptor was taken from a man in his forties or fifties with active COVID-19.

The CDR3, as DNA: TGTGCCAGCAGTGAACCCTCGGAAGGGGGCAATTCACCCCTCCACTTT. Translation gives CASSEPSEGGNSPLHF. This chain links TRBV25-1 with TRBJ1-6; 7 nucleotides agree with TRBD1. V lost 2 bases, J lost 7 bases, and 8 bases stayed unmatched. Germline values: CDR1 MGHDK, CDR2 SYGVNS. The CDR3 is 16 amino acids.